The 2 T cell receptor beta chains listed next were all sequenced from one sample in a study of blood T cells in healthy people across ages. Sample-barcoded 5' priming and a J-beta primer mix drove a second PCR of roughly 6 to 12 cycles. TCRdb re-analysed the 5' RACE reads in MiXCR, keeping a single row per CDR3 protein. This sample carries some 930,000 distinct CDR3 sequences, 25% to 30% of them seen once, and the ten largest clones take roughly 10%. The same data also contributed to another study, on T cells of mothers and their children.

Sequencing used blood. The receptors derive from a woman aged 40 to 50 in good health.

The chain joins TRBV29-1 to TRBJ1-5, with D hard to call. The CDR3 has 13 amino acids. V was pared by 5 bases and J by 5 bases, with 13 bases between. Per the germline V gene, CDR1 is SQVTM and CDR2 is ANQGSEA. The CDR3 sequence: CSVNVRGDQPQHF. The CDR3 DNA sequence: TGCAGCGTTAATGTACGGGGAGATCAGCCCCAGCATTTT.

J is TRBJ2-3 and V is TRBV5-1; TRBD2 matches 13 bases. Unmatched junction bases numbered 6, after V lost 0 bases and J lost 5 bases. The CDR3 consists of 17 residues. Germline V gene lookup returns CDR1 SGHRS and CDR2 YFSETQ. The CDR3 protein is CASSLGTSGSVGDTQYF. The CDR3 nucleotides are TGCGCCAGCAGCTTGGGGACTAGCGGGAGTGTTGGAGATACGCAGTATTTT. Looking up the rest from reference TRBV5-1 and TRBJ2-3 gives the full variable domain: KAGVTQTPRYLIKTRGQQVTLSCSPISGHRSVSWYQQTPGQGLQFLFEYFSETQRNKGNFPGRFSGRQFSNSRSEMNVSTLELGDSALYLCASSLGTSGSVGDTQYFGPGTRLTVL.